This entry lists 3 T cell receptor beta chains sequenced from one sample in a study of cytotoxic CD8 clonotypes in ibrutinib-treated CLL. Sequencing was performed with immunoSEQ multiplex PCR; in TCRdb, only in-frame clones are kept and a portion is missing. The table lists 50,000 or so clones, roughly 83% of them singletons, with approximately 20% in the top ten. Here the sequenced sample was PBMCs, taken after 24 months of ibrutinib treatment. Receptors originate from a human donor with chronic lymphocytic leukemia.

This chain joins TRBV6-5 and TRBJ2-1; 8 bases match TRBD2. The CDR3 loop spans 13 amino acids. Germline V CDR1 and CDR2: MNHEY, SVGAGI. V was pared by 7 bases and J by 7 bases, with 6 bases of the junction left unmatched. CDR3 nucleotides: TGTGCCAGCATCAAGCGGGAGAGGAATGAGCAGTTCTTC. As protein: CASIKRERNEQFF.

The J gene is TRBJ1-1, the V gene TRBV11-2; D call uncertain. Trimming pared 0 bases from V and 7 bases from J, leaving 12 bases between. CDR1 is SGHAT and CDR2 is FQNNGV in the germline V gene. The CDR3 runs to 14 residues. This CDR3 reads CASSLDEAVNEAFF. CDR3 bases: TGTGCCAGCAGCTTAGATGAGGCAGTAAATGAAGCTTTCTTT.

The CDR3 region has the DNA TGTGCCAGCAGCTTAGGCGGGCAGGGGGATGAAAAACTGTTTTTT. This gives the protein CASSLGGQGDEKLFF. The gene calls are TRBV7-9 and TRBJ1-4; 7 bases line up with TRBD1. The CDR3 loop spans 15 amino acids. Germline lookup yields CDR1 SEHNR and CDR2 FQNEAQ (reference sequence). V was clipped by 1 base and J by 6 bases; unmatched bases: 5.